A single T cell receptor (beta chain) is shown here with its context. The target of this receptor is not known. Base qualities are missing; no much larger clone stands one base away. These data are taken from a study of IL-17A CD8 T cells in psoriatic arthritis synovium. For context, the study as a whole: The study was designed to define the phenotype, molecular profile and function of synovial IL-17A+CD8+ T cells in the pathogenesis of psoriatic arthritis. Overall results and qualifications from the work: Only a few patients were included in the TCR sequencing, a limited sample size that the authors acknowledged. Because no psoriatic arthritis synovial tissue samples were available, cells were taken from synovial fluid instead of synovial tissue. Some individual clones occupied over 5% of the repertoire, though most synovial CD8+ subsets remained polyclonal.

Synovial fluid effusions were drawn from actively inflamed joints of patients with psoriatic arthritis. For each patient, synovial fluid served as the source from which three memory CD8+ T cell populations were isolated by sorting: Tc1 cells (IL-17A-IFNgamma+), Tc17 cells (IL-17A+) and the bulk memory fraction, allowing their TCR repertoires to be compared. The psoriatic arthritis patients fulfilled the Classification of Psoriatic Arthritis Study Group (CASPAR) criteria. The bulk memory CD8+ T cell sort included CD45RA-CD27+/- cells together with CD45RA+CD27- cells. TCRbeta sequencing was performed on sorted synovial fluid CD8+ T cell subsets from a few patients with psoriatic arthritis. Synovial fluid mononuclear cells were isolated using Lymphoprep and were cryopreserved in liquid nitrogen prior to use. The medium used for cryopreservation had 50% fetal calf serum and approximately 10% dimethyl sulfoxide.

CDR1 and CDR2 are read off the germline V gene as MRHNA and SNTAGT. V lost 5 bases and J lost 4 bases, and the count of bases not matched to a germline gene is 1. From the cysteine up to the phenylalanine, the CDR3 has a length of 13 residues. Only the CDR3 part of the read is kept: 39 bases, read in frame from the first base. After DNA extraction (Qiagen), TCRbeta V-D-J rearrangements were amplified in a bias-controlled manner and then sequenced at high throughput (immunoSEQ; Adaptive Biotech). Regarding the original processing steps: Productive sequences were analyzed at sequence level using the immunoSEQ Analyzer platform. Clonality was calculated as 1 minus Pielou's evenness, with values from 0 (highly polyclonal) to 1 (monoclonal). Repertoire overlap between subsets was quantified with the Morisita index, from 0 (no similarity) to 1 (complete similarity). This immuneACCESS table, as held by TCRdb, lists in-frame sequences with V and J called but not all clones. Of the missing ones, under half trace to an unresolved V gene in checked studies; the others have no known cause. That table is the source of V, J and clone size, and D and trimming were worked out from the DNA. The table for this sample lists roughly 2,100 clones; about 72% of them were counted only once. The ten most abundant clones make up 10% of the sample.

The chain is encoded by TRBV6-4 joined to TRBJ2-2; 7 central nucleotides agree with TRBD1. The receptor was isolated from a human donor with psoriatic arthritis. Sequencing was performed on memory CD8+ T cells from synovial fluid. In the paper's terms, the cell subset or site label means: bulk memory CD8+ T cells (CD45RA-CD27+/- and CD45RA+CD27-). The CDR3 here reads CASSRQGTGELFF. The nucleotide sequence reads as follows: TGTGCCAGCAGTCGACAGGGCACCGGGGAGCTGTTTTTT.